A single sample gave rise to the 23 T cell receptor beta chains below, sequenced in a study of early T cells in non-severe SARS-CoV-2 infection. Each CDR3 protein is one row after TCRdb ran MiXCR on the 5' RACE reads. In the table there are roughly 56,000 distinct CDR3 sequences, more than 13% of which are singletons. The sample consisted of whole blood, taken at baseline. These receptors originate from an adult who was a healthcare worker with PCR-confirmed SARS-CoV-2 infection or an uninfected control (not recorded which).

In this sample, this clonotype turned up many times. The V gene is TRBV3-1, the J gene TRBJ2-7; unclear D gene. This CDR3 has 15 residues. V was cut by 4 bases and J by 6 bases, with 19 bases left in between. The germline V gene has CDR1 LGHDT and CDR2 YNNKEL (reference sequence). The CDR3 loop is CASSRSRAWQSEQYF. The CDR3, as DNA: TGTGCCAGCAGCCGCAGTAGGGCGTGGCAGAGCGAGCAGTACTTC.

The V and J genes are TRBV18 and TRBJ2-4, with 10 bases aligning to TRBD2. CDR1 is KGHSH and CDR2 is LQKENI in the germline V gene. The CDR3 is 17 amino acids. The ends lost 8 bases at V and 7 bases at J; junction bases unmatched: 17. The CDR3 sequence: CASNDRDKLAGSNIQYF. The CDR3 DNA reads as TGTGCCAGCAACGACCGGGACAAACTAGCGGGATCGAACATTCAGTACTTC.

This clonotype was seen at least ten times. The chain employs TRBV7-8 and TRBJ2-7; D is possibly TRBD2 (6 bases). The CDR3 runs to 16 residues. Deletions cut 1 base from V and 0 bases from J, with 13 bases between. Germline lookup yields CDR1 SGHVS and CDR2 FQNEAQ. The CDR3 sequence is CASSLGGGGLSYEQYF. For the CDR3, the DNA is TGTGCCAGCAGCTTAGGGGGTGGAGGGCTCTCCTACGAGCAGTACTTC.

This clonotype showed up many times. The chain is built from TRBV10-3 and TRBJ2-7; 10 nucleotides align to TRBD1. The J segment lost 9 bases and the V segment lost 6 bases, leaving 14 bases of the junction unmatched. Germline CDR1 is ENHRY and CDR2 is SYGVKD. The CDR3 loop spans 15 amino acids. In nucleotides, the CDR3 is TGTGCCATCAGCCCTCCGGGACAGGGGCCCGAAGGGCAGTACTTC. It codes for CAISPPGQGPEGQYF.

The chain couples TRBV6-1 to TRBJ1-2; perhaps TRBD1 as D (5 bases). Between the trimmed V and J ends, which lost 3 bases and 6 bases, there was a span of 14 bases. CDR3 length equals 14 residues. Germline V CDR1 and CDR2: MNHNS, SASEGT. CDR3: CASSERGAIHGYTF. DNA for the CDR3: TGTGCCAGCAGTGAGAGAGGGGCAATCCATGGCTACACCTTC.

This clonotype is medium-sized within its sample. The chain has TRBV4-1 and TRBJ2-3; 8 nucleotides match TRBD2. CDR3 length: 19 amino acids. The V gene end was trimmed by 1 base and the J gene end by 6 bases; junction bases not matched to a gene: 18. Germline loops: CDR1 MGHRA, CDR2 YSYEKL. CDR3 sequence: CASSQVSSTSGTDGDTQYF. The CDR3 nucleotides are TGCGCCAGCAGCCAAGTGAGCTCTACTAGCGGAACAGACGGGGATACGCAGTATTTT.

This clonotype was seen ten or more times. The V and J genes are TRBV20-1 and TRBJ2-5, with 9 bases matching TRBD2. The CDR3 totals 14 residues. CDR1 DFQATT and CDR2 SNEGSKA come from the germline V gene (reference sequence). J lost 3 bases, V lost 1 base, and 3 bases had no gene match. CDR3 residues: CSARARLAEETQYF. The CDR3 DNA is TGCAGTGCTAGAGCGCGACTAGCGGAAGAGACCCAGTACTTC.

The chain recombines TRBV29-1 with TRBJ2-7, with D perhaps TRBD2 (6 bases). This CDR3 region has 12 residues. The germline V gene encodes CDR1 SQVTM and CDR2 ANQGSEA. V was shortened by 4 bases and J by 2 bases, with 9 bases between the two germline ends. The DNA of the CDR3 is TGCAGCGTTGGTGCGGGGACCTACGAGCAGTACTTC. Protein sequence: CSVGAGTYEQYF.

V is TRBV4-2 and J is TRBJ2-1, with D possibly being TRBD1 (7 bases). The V end was cut by 6 bases, the J end by 8 bases, with 23 bases between. Germline V gene data show CDR1 as LGHNA and CDR2 as YNFKEQ. The length of the CDR3 is 16 residues. CDR3 DNA: TGTGCCAGCAGGTCTTTTGACAGGGAGGTATTCGATGAGCAGTTCTTC. Translation gives CASRSFDREVFDEQFF.

The rearrangement joins TRBV7-3 to TRBJ2-2; D uncertain. V lost 5 bases to trimming and J lost 5 bases, with 9 bases between them. The CDR3 has 13 residues. CDR1 and CDR2 (germline): SGHTA, FQGTGA. The CDR3 DNA sequence: TGTGCCAGCAGCCCCTGGGCAACCGGGGAGCTGTTTTTT. As protein: CASSPWATGELFF.

This chain joins TRBV5-6 and TRBJ2-3; D unclear. V lost 9 bases, J lost 4 bases, and 15 bases lay in between. Germline CDR1 and CDR2: SGHDT and YYEEEE. The CDR3 spans 13 residues. The chain's CDR3 is CATSGSGADTQYF. Here the CDR3 DNA reads TGTGCCACCTCGGGTAGTGGCGCAGATACGCAGTATTTT.

V usage is TRBV12-3 or TRBV12-4 and J usage is TRBJ2-3; D is perhaps TRBD2 (6 bases). This CDR3 has 17 amino acids. V lost 3 bases and J 2 bases, leaving 18 bases between the germline ends. The CDR3 DNA reads as TGTGCCAGCAGTTTCGGGAGCTGGTTGAGGGCCACAGATACGCAGTATTTT. Protein sequence: CASSFGSWLRATDTQYF.

Ten or more counts support this clonotype. The chain is built from TRBV6-5 and TRBJ1-2; 9 bases line up with TRBD1. This CDR3 has 13 residues. The germline V gene has CDR1 MNHEY and CDR2 SVGAGI. Trimming took 5 bases from V and 8 from J; bases not matched to a gene: 6. CDR3 protein: CASSPDRGSGYTF. In DNA, the CDR3 is TGTGCCAGCAGTCCGGACAGGGGAAGCGGCTACACCTTC.

V gene TRBV7-9 combines with J gene TRBJ2-5; D ambiguous. Germline loops: CDR1 SEHNR, CDR2 FQNEAQ (reference sequence). The CDR3 runs 11 residues. Trimming pared 5 bases from V and 10 bases from J, leaving 11 bases between. CDR3 in DNA: TGTGCCAGCAGCCCCGCGCTTGTCCAGTACTTC. This translates into CASSPALVQYF. The whole variable domain, filled in from reference TRBV7-9 and TRBJ2-5, reads DTGVSQNPRHKITKRGQNVTFRCDPISEHNRLYWYRQTLGQGPEFLTYFQNEAQLEKSRLLSDRFSAERPKGSFSTLEIQRTEQGDSAMYLCASSPALVQYFGPGTRLLVL.

A few counts support this clonotype. The V call is TRBV11-2, the J call TRBJ2-1, with D perhaps being TRBD1 or TRBD2 (6 bases each). CDR1 SGHAT and CDR2 FQNNGV come from the germline V gene. The CDR3 extends over 14 amino acids. Trimming stripped 5 bases from V and 7 bases from J, with 15 bases between. CDR3 protein: CASSPDSRGNEQFF. In nucleotides, the CDR3 is TGTGCCAGCAGCCCGGACAGCCGGGGGAATGAGCAGTTCTTC.

This clonotype was counted a few times. The chain combines TRBV18 with TRBJ2-1, with D hard to call. The germline V and J ends were trimmed by 2 bases and 10 bases, with 18 bases remaining between them. The CDR3 sequence is 15 residues long. Germline CDR1 reads KGHSH; CDR2 reads LQKENI. The CDR3: CASSPTDGSLREQFF. The CDR3 bases are TGTGCCAGCTCACCAACGGACGGCAGTTTGAGGGAGCAGTTCTTC.

This clonotype has a count of ten or more. V and J are TRBV10-3 and TRBJ2-3, with D hard to call. V lost 0 bases to trimming and J lost 5 bases, with 3 bases between them. The CDR3 loop spans 12 amino acids. Germline CDR1 reads ENHRY; CDR2 reads SYGVKD. The CDR3 here is CAISESVDTQYF. Written as DNA, the CDR3 is TGTGCCATCAGTGAGTCGGTAGATACGCAGTATTTT.

The V call is TRBV6-1, the J call TRBJ2-7; D call uncertain. The CDR3 spans 11 residues. Trimming took off 7 bases at V and 3 bases at J, with 7 bases between the two ends. Germline V gene lookup returns CDR1 MNHNS and CDR2 SASEGT. This CDR3 reads CASTLNYEQYF. Written as DNA, the CDR3 is TGTGCCAGCACTCTAAACTACGAGCAGTACTTC.

This clonotype was seen only a few times. J is TRBJ1-4 and V is TRBV27; a weak D match, TRBD1 (5 bases). Trimming left V 8 bases short and J 2 bases short, with 9 bases between. The CDR3 spans 13 residues. CDR1 and CDR2 (germline): MNHEY, SMNVEV (reference sequence). CDR3 in amino acids: CASRGWTNEKLFF. The CDR3 DNA reads TGTGCCAGCCGGGGGTGGACTAATGAAAAACTGTTTTTT.

This clonotype was found a few times. As DNA, the CDR3 is TGCGCCAGCAGGGACACAAAGGGGACTGAAGCTTTCTTT. Residues: CASRDTKGTEAFF. The rearrangement uses TRBV5-1 and TRBJ1-1; tentatively, D is TRBD1 (5 bases). The CDR3 has 13 residues. V lost 5 bases and J 5 bases, leaving 13 bases between the germline ends. Germline assignment: CDR1 SGHRS and CDR2 YFSETQ.

There are a few counts of this clonotype. The V and J genes are TRBV12-3 or TRBV12-4 and TRBJ2-3; TRBD2 agrees at 8 bases. There are 14 residues in the CDR3. V dropped 5 bases and J dropped 3; count of bases not matched to a gene: 4. The CDR3 loop is CASSIGGDTDTQYF. The CDR3 DNA reads as TGTGCCAGCAGTATCGGGGGGGATACAGATACGCAGTATTTT.

J is TRBJ2-3 and V is TRBV20-1; the D is unclear. Trimming removed 0 bases at V and 2 bases at J, with 12 bases between. Looked up from germline, CDR1 is DFQATT and CDR2 is SNEGSKA (reference sequence). This CDR3 has 15 residues. The DNA of the CDR3 is TGCAGTGCTAGAGATATGGGGAAGGTCACAGATACGCAGTATTTT. Its protein is CSARDMGKVTDTQYF.

V gene TRBV20-1 combines with J gene TRBJ2-7; 10 nucleotides agree with TRBD2. Germline V CDR1 and CDR2: DFQATT, SNEGSKA (reference sequence). With 7 bases clipped from V and 0 bases from J, the junction kept 9 bases outside the gene matches. CDR3 size: 15 residues. The CDR3 spells CSVRLAGDNSYEQYF. The CDR3 DNA follows: TGCAGTGTCCGGCTAGCGGGAGACAACTCCTACGAGCAGTACTTC.